Presented here are 11 T cell receptor beta chains from one specimen sequenced in a study of radiation and T cells in renal cell carcinoma. The time point denotes: blood 4 weeks post-SBRT, at nephrectomy. Documented treatment: 15 Gy SBRT to primary tumor, nephrectomy 4 weeks later. The protocol was immunoSEQ multiplex PCR, while the TCRdb copy is restricted to in-frame clones and leaves out a portion. The table lists some 43,000 clones, 65% to 85% of them singletons. Sample: blood, taken from a patient whose treatment included radiotherapy and nephrectomy. These receptor sequences come from a woman in her seventies with renal cell carcinoma.

This clone turned up a few times. The chain recombines TRBV9 with TRBJ2-1; D is unclear. CDR3 length: 14 residues. Deletions cut 0 bases from V and 7 bases from J, with 11 bases between. The germline V gene encodes CDR1 SGDLS and CDR2 YYNGEE. For the CDR3, the DNA is TGTGCCAGCAGCGTAGAGATGGGTTTAAATGAGCAGTTCTTC. This gives the protein CASSVEMGLNEQFF.

The table lists this clone with a count of one. This chain uses TRBV4-1 with TRBJ2-1; 8 bases map to TRBD2. The germline CDR1 and CDR2 sequences are MGHRA and YSYEKL. V lost 3 bases and J lost 10; bases outside the gene matches: 5. There are 13 residues in the CDR3. CDR3 nucleotide sequence: TGCGCCAGCAGCCAGGCGGGGGGATGGGAGCAGTTCTTC. This encodes CASSQAGGWEQFF.

The chain links TRBV4-1 to TRBJ2-5, with 11 bases that match TRBD1. The CDR3 runs to 14 residues. Per the germline V gene, CDR1 is MGHRA and CDR2 is YSYEKL. The trim removed 3 bases at V and 6 bases at J, leaving 3 bases unmatched. The CDR3 reads CASSQGQGGKTQYF. In DNA form, the CDR3 reads TGCGCCAGCAGCCAGGGACAGGGGGGAAAGACCCAGTACTTC.

The CDR3 DNA reads as TGTGCCAGCAGTTACTCGATCGGGACAGGTCTTGTTGAAGCTTTCTTT. It encodes CASSYSIGTGLVEAFF. The rearrangement links TRBV6-5 to TRBJ1-1, with 8 bases matching TRBD1. Germline V CDR1 and CDR2: MNHEY, SVGAGI. The CDR3 has 16 amino acids. The trim removed 0 bases at V and 7 bases at J, leaving 10 bases unmatched.

This chain joins TRBV27 and TRBJ2-2, with 8 bases matching TRBD2. The V segment lost 4 bases and the J segment 8 bases; nucleotides outside the gene matches: 9. The CDR3 loop spans 15 amino acids. Germline CDR1 and CDR2: MNHEY and SMNVEV (reference sequence). CDR3 in DNA: TGTGCCAGCAGTTCGAGGCCAGCGGGAGAAGGGGAGCTGTTTTTT. This translates into CASSSRPAGEGELFF.

The J gene is TRBJ1-1, the V gene TRBV7-6; D is undetermined. Germline CDR1 SGHVS, CDR2 FNYEAQ. The CDR3 runs 17 residues. V gave up 6 bases and J gave up 4 bases, with 24 bases separating them. In DNA form, the CDR3 reads TGTGCCAGCAGTACTCGGGAGGTTGGGAATAGGATCACTGAAGCTTTCTTT. Its protein is CASSTREVGNRITEAFF.

This clone was seen once. This chain joins TRBV9 and TRBJ1-3; a weak D match, TRBD1 (6 bases). Trimming removed 5 bases at V and 3 bases at J, with 18 bases between. The CDR3 is 16 residues long. Germline CDR1 is SGDLS and CDR2 is YYNGEE. The CDR3 sequence is CASSALLGAYGNTIYF. The CDR3 DNA follows: TGTGCCAGCAGTGCCCTTTTGGGGGCTTATGGAAACACCATATATTTT.

The chain recombines TRBV4-1 with TRBJ2-3; 15 nucleotides agree with TRBD2. This CDR3 is built from 18 residues. Trimming took 2 bases from V and 5 from J; bases not matched to a gene: 8. Germline CDR1 is MGHRA and CDR2 is YSYEKL. CDR3 sequence: CASSQFGLAGGPRDTQYF. The CDR3 DNA follows: TGCGCCAGCAGCCAATTCGGACTAGCGGGGGGGCCGAGAGATACGCAGTATTTT.

The chain employs TRBV6-6 and TRBJ2-7, with D possibly matching TRBD2 (5 bases). CDR3 length equals 15 residues. The V and J ends lost 4 bases and 3 bases respectively, with 16 bases between them. In germline, CDR1 is MNHNY, CDR2 SVGAGI (reference sequence). For the CDR3, the DNA is TGTGCCAGCAGTTTAGATAGCCTAGCTTTCTACGAGCAGTACTTC. Residues: CASSLDSLAFYEQYF.

The V call is TRBV10-1, the J call TRBJ2-3; 8 bases match TRBD1. Germline CDR1 WNHNN, CDR2 SYGVQD (reference sequence). After removal of 3 bases from V and 2 bases from J, the junction contained 4 bases not matched to a gene. The CDR3 is 15 residues long. This chain's CDR3 is CASSERDRNTDTQYF. CDR3 bases: TGCGCCAGCAGTGAAAGGGACAGGAACACAGATACGCAGTATTTT.

This chain links TRBV19 with TRBJ2-1; weak D call: TRBD2 (6 bases). CDR1 is LNHDA, CDR2 SQIVND, per germline (reference sequence). V was trimmed by 6 bases and J by 9 bases, leaving 12 bases between them. The CDR3 consists of 12 residues. CDR3 sequence (DNA): TGTGCCAGTAGCTCTAGGGGAGGTGAGCAGTTCTTC. Its protein product is CASSSRGGEQFF.